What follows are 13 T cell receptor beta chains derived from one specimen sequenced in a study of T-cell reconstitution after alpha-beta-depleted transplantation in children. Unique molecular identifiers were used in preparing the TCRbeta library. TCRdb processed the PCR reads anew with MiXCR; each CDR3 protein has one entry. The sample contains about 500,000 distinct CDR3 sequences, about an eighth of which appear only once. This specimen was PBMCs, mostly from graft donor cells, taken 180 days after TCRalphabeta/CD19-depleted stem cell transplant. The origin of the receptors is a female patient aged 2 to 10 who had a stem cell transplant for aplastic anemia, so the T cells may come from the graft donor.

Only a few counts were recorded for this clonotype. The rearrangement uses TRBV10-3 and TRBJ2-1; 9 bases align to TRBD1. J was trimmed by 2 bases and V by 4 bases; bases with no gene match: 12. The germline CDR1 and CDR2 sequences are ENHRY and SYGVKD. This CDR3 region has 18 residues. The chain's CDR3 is CAISAGQGLEGTYNEQFF. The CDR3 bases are TGTGCCATCAGTGCGGGACAGGGATTAGAGGGCACCTACAATGAGCAGTTCTTC.

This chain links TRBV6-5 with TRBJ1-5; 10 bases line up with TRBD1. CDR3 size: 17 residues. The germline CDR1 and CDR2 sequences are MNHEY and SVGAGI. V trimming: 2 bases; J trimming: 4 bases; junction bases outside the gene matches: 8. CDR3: CASSYGRDRGGNQPQHF. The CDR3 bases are TGTGCCAGCAGTTACGGTAGGGACAGGGGAGGGAATCAGCCCCAGCATTTT.

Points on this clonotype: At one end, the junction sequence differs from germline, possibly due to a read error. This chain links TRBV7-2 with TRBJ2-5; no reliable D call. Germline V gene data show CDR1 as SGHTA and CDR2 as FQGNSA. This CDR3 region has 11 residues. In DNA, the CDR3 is TGTGCCAGCAGCTTTGTAGGACCCCTGAACTTC. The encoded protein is CASSFVGPLNF.

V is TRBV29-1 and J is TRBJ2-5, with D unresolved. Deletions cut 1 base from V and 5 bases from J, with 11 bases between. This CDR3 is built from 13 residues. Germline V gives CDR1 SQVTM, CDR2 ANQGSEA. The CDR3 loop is CSVEVTLAETQYF. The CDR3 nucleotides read TGCAGCGTTGAAGTAACACTTGCGGAGACCCAGTACTTC.

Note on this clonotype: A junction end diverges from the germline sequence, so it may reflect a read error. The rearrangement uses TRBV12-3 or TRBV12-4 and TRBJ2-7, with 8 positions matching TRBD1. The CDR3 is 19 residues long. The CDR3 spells CTSSLAGGGTFVRNYEQYF. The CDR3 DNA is TGTACCAGCAGTTTAGCAGGGGGCGGTACGTTCGTCCGGAACTACGAGCAGTACTTC.

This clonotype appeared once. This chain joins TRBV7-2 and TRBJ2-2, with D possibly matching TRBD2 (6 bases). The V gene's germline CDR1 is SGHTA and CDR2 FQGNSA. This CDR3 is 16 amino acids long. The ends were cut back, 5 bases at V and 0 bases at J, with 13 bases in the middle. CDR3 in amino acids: CASSRGGVANTGELFF. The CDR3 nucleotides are TGTGCCAGCAGCAGAGGAGGGGTCGCGAACACCGGGGAGCTGTTTTTT.

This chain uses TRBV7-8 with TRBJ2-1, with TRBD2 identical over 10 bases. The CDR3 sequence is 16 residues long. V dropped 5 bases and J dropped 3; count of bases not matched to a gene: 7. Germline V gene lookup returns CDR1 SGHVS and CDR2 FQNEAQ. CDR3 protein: CASSPRTSGHYNEQFF. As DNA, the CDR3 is TGTGCCAGCAGCCCCCGGACTAGCGGCCACTACAATGAGCAGTTCTTC.

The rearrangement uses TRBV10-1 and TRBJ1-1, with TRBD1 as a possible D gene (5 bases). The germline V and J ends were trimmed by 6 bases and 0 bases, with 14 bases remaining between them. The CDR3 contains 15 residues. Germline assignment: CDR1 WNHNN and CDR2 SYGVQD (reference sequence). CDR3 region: CASRPGPFMNTEAFF. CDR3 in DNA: TGCGCCAGCAGGCCAGGGCCGTTTATGAACACTGAAGCTTTCTTT.

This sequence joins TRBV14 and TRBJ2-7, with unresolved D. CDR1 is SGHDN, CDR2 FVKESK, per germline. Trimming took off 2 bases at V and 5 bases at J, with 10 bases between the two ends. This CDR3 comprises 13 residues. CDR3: CASSQSGSNEQYV. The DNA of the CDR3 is TGTGCCAGCAGCCAATCGGGCTCGAACGAGCAGTACGTC.

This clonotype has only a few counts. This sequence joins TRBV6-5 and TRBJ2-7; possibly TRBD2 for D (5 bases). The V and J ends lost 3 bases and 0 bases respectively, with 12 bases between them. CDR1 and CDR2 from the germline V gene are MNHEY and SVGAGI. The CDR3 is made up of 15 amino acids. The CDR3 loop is CASSYRGLSSYEQYV. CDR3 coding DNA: TGTGCCAGCAGTTATCGCGGGTTGAGCTCCTACGAGCAGTACGTC.

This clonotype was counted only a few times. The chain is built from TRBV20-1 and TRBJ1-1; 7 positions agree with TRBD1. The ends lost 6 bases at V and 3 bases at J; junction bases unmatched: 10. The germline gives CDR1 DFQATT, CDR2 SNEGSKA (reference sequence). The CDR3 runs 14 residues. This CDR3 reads CSARGEDGDTEAFF. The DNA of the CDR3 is TGCAGTGCCAGGGGGGAGGACGGGGACACTGAAGCTTTCTTT.

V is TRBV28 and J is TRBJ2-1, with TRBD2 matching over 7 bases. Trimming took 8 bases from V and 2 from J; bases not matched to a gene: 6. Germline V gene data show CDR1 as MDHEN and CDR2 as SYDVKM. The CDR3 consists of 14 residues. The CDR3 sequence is CASPKREPYNEQFF. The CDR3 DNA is TGTGCCAGCCCCAAGCGGGAACCCTACAATGAGCAGTTCTTC.

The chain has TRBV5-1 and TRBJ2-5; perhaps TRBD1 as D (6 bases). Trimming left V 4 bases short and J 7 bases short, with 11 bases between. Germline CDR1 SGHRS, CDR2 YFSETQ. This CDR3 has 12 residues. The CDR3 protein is CASSRQAGTQYF. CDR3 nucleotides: TGCGCCAGCAGCCGACAGGCAGGGACCCAGTACTTC.